These 29 T cell receptor beta chains came from one sample sequenced in a study of blood T cells in healthy people across ages (dated by TCRdb to the mid-2010s). Receptor amplification or capture employed 5' RACE. A second PCR of 7 to 11 cycles was performed with a sample-barcoded 5' primer and a J-beta primer mix. TCRdb reanalyzed the raw reads on its own, using fastp at Q25 for trimming and MiXCR for clone calling, and kept in-frame beta chains. Identical CDR3 proteins give one entry, which carries the most common genes and DNA. The sample includes 1.5 million to 2 million distinct CDR3 sequences, with roughly 43% observed a single time. Of the sample, under 25% falls within the top ten clones. Source material: blood. Receptor source: a human donor in good health.

This chain connects TRBV19 to TRBJ1-1; D possibly corresponds to TRBD1 (5 bases). The V gene lost 3 bases and the J gene lost 5 bases, with 13 bases spanning the gap. The germline V gene encodes CDR1 LNHDA and CDR2 SQIVND (reference sequence). The CDR3 consists of 14 residues. CDR3 residues: CASSIPGDWTEAFF. CDR3 nucleotides: TGTGCCAGTAGTATCCCGGGGGATTGGACTGAAGCTTTCTTT.

This rearrangement joins TRBV6-2 or TRBV6-3 to TRBJ2-7; 11 bases line up with TRBD2. Trimming at V came to 5 bases and at J to 3 bases, leaving 9 bases not matched to a gene. This CDR3 is built from 16 residues. The germline CDR1 and CDR2 sequences are MNHEY and SVGEGT. This CDR3 is CASSPTLAGGIYEQYF. CDR3 nucleotide sequence: TGTGCCAGCAGTCCCACCCTAGCGGGGGGTATCTACGAGCAGTACTTC.

This sequence joins TRBV5-1 and TRBJ2-1; TRBD1 is a possible D gene (6 bases). The CDR3 runs 18 residues. The V gene's germline CDR1 is SGHRS and CDR2 YFSETQ. Trimming left V 1 base short and J 1 base short, with 18 bases between. The DNA of the CDR3 is TGCGCCAGCAGCTTGAGAGAGACCGGGACAATGTCCTACAATGAGCAGTTCTTC. This encodes CASSLRETGTMSYNEQFF.

This clonotype was detected only a few times. The chain recombines TRBV29-1 with TRBJ2-7; possible D gene TRBD2, 6 bases. V lost 4 bases, J lost 6 bases, and 13 bases lay in between. Germline V gene data show CDR1 as SQVTM and CDR2 as ANQGSEA. The CDR3 is made up of 12 amino acids. CDR3 region: CSVAPDGSEQYF. In nucleotides, the CDR3 is TGCAGCGTTGCTCCGGACGGGAGCGAGCAGTACTTC.

This clonotype was counted only a few times. An end of the junction does not agree with germline; a read error may underlie this. The chain couples TRBV27 to TRBJ2-7; maybe TRBD1 (6 bases). The CDR3 has 17 amino acids. Germline V CDR1 and CDR2: MNHEY, SMNVEV (reference sequence). CDR3 DNA sequence: TGTGCCAGCAGTTTATCGTACAGGGCCATGGACGCCTACGGGCAGTACTTC. Residues: CASSLSYRAMDAYGQYF.

This chain joins TRBV30 and TRBJ1-2, with D possibly matching TRBD1 (6 bases). V gave up 3 bases and J gave up 8 bases, with 16 bases separating them. This CDR3 is built from 13 residues. Germline values: CDR1 GTSNPN, CDR2 SVGIG (reference sequence). The CDR3 nucleotides read TGTGCCTGGAGCCGACAGGCCCAAGAGGGCTACACCTTC. Its protein product is CAWSRQAQEGYTF.

V usage is TRBV12-3 or TRBV12-4 and J usage is TRBJ1-5; D not resolved. Deletions cut 1 base from V and 3 bases from J, with 13 bases between. This CDR3 has 16 residues. CDR3 region: CASSLGPGRANQPQHF. The CDR3 DNA reads as TGTGCCAGCAGTTTAGGTCCTGGGAGGGCCAATCAGCCCCAGCATTTT.

This clonotype was counted a few times. V and J are TRBV29-1 and TRBJ2-5, with D possibly being TRBD2 (5 bases). From germline, CDR1 is SQVTM and CDR2 ANQGSEA. V lost 0 bases and J lost 1, with 18 bases in between. The CDR3 runs 17 residues. The CDR3 spells CSVEDGKAVGFQETQYF. CDR3 DNA: TGCAGCGTTGAAGATGGGAAAGCGGTGGGGTTCCAAGAGACCCAGTACTTC. The whole variable domain, filled in from reference TRBV29-1 and TRBJ2-5, reads SAVISQKPSRDICQRGTSLTIQCQVDSQVTMMFWYRQQPGQSLTLIATANQGSEATYESGFVIDKFPISRPNLTFSTLTVSNMSPEDSSIYLCSVEDGKAVGFQETQYFGPGTRLLVL.

The rearrangement links TRBV6-2 or TRBV6-3 to TRBJ2-7; D ambiguous. The J call could be wrong; TRBJ2-5 is a better fit for the DNA end. Germline V lookup: CDR1 MNHEY, CDR2 SVGEGT. This CDR3 contains 13 residues. This CDR3 is CASRSNNGETQYF. CDR3 bases: TGTGCCAGCAGAAGTAACAATGGGGAGACCCAGTACTTC.

This clonotype was seen only a few times. The V call is TRBV20-1, the J call TRBJ2-1; a weak D match, TRBD2 (5 bases). V was cut by 1 base and J by 4 bases, with 8 bases left in between. CDR3 size: 13 residues. Germline-derived CDR1 and CDR2 are DFQATT and SNEGSKA (reference sequence). The CDR3 DNA sequence: TGCAGTGCTAGAGCCGGGGAATACAATGAGCAGTTCTTC. Residues: CSARAGEYNEQFF.

The table lists this clonotype with a few counts. CDR3 in DNA: TGCAGTGCTAGACGCGGGACGGTTAAAGAGACCCAGTACTTC. Residues: CSARRGTVKETQYF. The gene calls are TRBV20-1 and TRBJ2-5; tentatively, D is TRBD2 (6 bases). This CDR3 contains 14 residues. Germline V gene lookup returns CDR1 DFQATT and CDR2 SNEGSKA (reference sequence). V was pared by 2 bases and J by 3 bases, with 13 bases between.

The gene calls are TRBV7-6 and TRBJ2-5, with D maybe TRBD1 (7 bases). This CDR3 spans 15 amino acids. The V end was cut by 5 bases, the J end by 0 bases, with 13 bases between. Germline CDR1 reads SGHVS; CDR2 reads FNYEAQ. The CDR3 loop reads CASSLRGAHQETQYF. The CDR3, as DNA: TGTGCCAGCAGCCTCAGGGGGGCCCACCAAGAGACCCAGTACTTC.

The genes are TRBV11-2 and TRBJ2-7; D might be TRBD1 or TRBD2, each matching 5 bases. V was cut by 5 bases and J by 3 bases, with 23 bases left in between. Germline V gives CDR1 SGHAT, CDR2 FQNNGV. This CDR3 is built from 17 residues. The CDR3 sequence is CASSRPFQGRVNYEQYF. The CDR3 DNA reads as TGTGCCAGCAGCCGCCCTTTTCAGGGACGAGTAAACTACGAGCAGTACTTC.

Written as DNA, the CDR3 is TGTGCCAGCAGCTTTTATGTTGGACAGGCCATGGGGGCCCAGTACTTC. Protein product: CASSFYVGQAMGAQYF. J is TRBJ2-5 and V is TRBV5-4, with TRBD1 matching over 7 bases. Trimming removed 2 bases from V and 9 bases from J; junction bases left unmatched: 16. Per the germline V gene, CDR1 is SGHNT and CDR2 is YYREEE (reference sequence). The CDR3 covers 16 residues.

The chain joins TRBV7-2 to TRBJ1-6, with a possible D match to TRBD1 (5 bases). The CDR3 is 16 amino acids. Germline assignment: CDR1 SGHTA and CDR2 FQGNSA. V was pared by 5 bases and J by 2 bases, with 13 bases between. The CDR3 DNA reads TGTGCCAGCAGCCAAGGGGTCGGGACCTATAATTCACCCCTCCACTTT. Translating it yields CASSQGVGTYNSPLHF.

The sample holds a few counts of this clonotype. The chain has TRBV12-3 or TRBV12-4 and TRBJ1-1; D is unresolved. The CDR3 covers 12 residues. Trimming left V 7 bases short and J 4 bases short, with 10 bases between. CDR3 in DNA: TGTGCCAGCAAACTATGGGGCACTGAAGCTTTCTTT. Amino acid sequence: CASKLWGTEAFF.

V is TRBV28 and J is TRBJ1-2; the match to TRBD1 covers 7 bases. J lost 2 bases, V lost 3 bases, and 12 bases had no gene match. CDR3 size: 17 residues. The germline gives CDR1 MDHEN, CDR2 SYDVKM. CDR3 in amino acids: CASSFYPTGKRNYGYTF. In DNA, the CDR3 is TGTGCCAGCAGTTTCTACCCGACAGGGAAAAGGAACTATGGCTACACCTTC.

The chain employs TRBV7-3 and TRBJ1-6, with no clear D. The CDR3 spans 13 residues. Germline V gene lookup returns CDR1 SGHTA and CDR2 FQGTGA. Between the trimmed V and J ends, which lost 5 bases and 14 bases, there was a span of 16 bases. CDR3 sequence: CASSREKLSALHF. The CDR3 DNA follows: TGTGCCAGCAGCCGGGAGAAGCTCTCGGCCCTCCACTTT.

The V and J genes are TRBV4-2 and TRBJ2-5; no clear D. The germline V and J ends were trimmed by 0 bases and 3 bases, with 11 bases remaining between them. The CDR3 has 15 amino acids. Germline-derived CDR1 and CDR2 are LGHNA and YNFKEQ. CDR3 region: CASSQDRSQEETQYF. CDR3 bases: TGTGCCAGCAGCCAAGATCGGTCTCAGGAAGAGACCCAGTACTTC.

There are many counts of this clonotype. V gene TRBV12-3 or TRBV12-4 combines with J gene TRBJ2-7, with D possibly being TRBD2 (5 bases). This CDR3 has 14 amino acids. V dropped 2 bases and J dropped 1 base, with 9 bases sitting between them. The DNA of the CDR3 is TGTGCCAGCAGTTTACTGGGAGCGTCCTACGAGCAGTACTTC. Translating gives CASSLLGASYEQYF.

The chain couples TRBV7-2 to TRBJ1-1; D is undetermined. Germline V gene sequence: CDR1 SGHTA, CDR2 FQGNSA. Between the trimmed V and J ends, which lost 5 bases and 11 bases, there was a span of 12 bases. This CDR3 has 11 residues. CDR3 DNA sequence: TGTGCCAGCAGCCTACTATATCTGGCTTTCTTT. This gives the protein CASSLLYLAFF.

The table lists this clonotype with a few counts. V gene TRBV7-2 combines with J gene TRBJ2-4; D is undetermined. The CDR3 covers 16 residues. Per the germline V gene, CDR1 is SGHTA and CDR2 is FQGNSA. The V end lost 4 bases, the J end lost 0 bases, and 13 bases lay between the germline ends. The CDR3 sequence is CASSSRPGIAKNIQYF. CDR3 nucleotides: TGTGCCAGCAGCTCTAGACCCGGAATAGCCAAAAACATTCAGTACTTC.

This clonotype has ten or more counts. The V and J genes are TRBV5-1 and TRBJ2-7; the match to TRBD1 covers 10 bases. The CDR3 is 12 residues long. With 3 bases clipped from V and 8 bases from J, the junction kept 2 bases outside the gene matches. Germline V gene sequence: CDR1 SGHRS, CDR2 YFSETQ. CDR3 in amino acids: CASSWGQGKQYF. The CDR3 DNA is TGCGCCAGCAGCTGGGGACAGGGGAAGCAGTACTTC.

This clonotype was counted a few times. The genes are TRBV10-3 and TRBJ2-3; D possibly uses TRBD1 or TRBD2 (5 bases each). CDR3 size: 12 residues. The germline V gene has CDR1 ENHRY and CDR2 SYGVKD. V dropped 7 bases and J dropped 3 bases, with 8 bases sitting between them. The CDR3 loop reads CAITGATDTQYF. In nucleotides, the CDR3 is TGTGCCATCACCGGGGCTACAGATACGCAGTATTTT.

This clonotype has only a few counts. V and J are TRBV25-1 and TRBJ2-5, with D possibly called TRBD1 or TRBD2 (7 bases each). Near its end, the DNA agrees better with TRBJ2-1, so the J call may be wrong. This CDR3 region has 13 residues. Germline V lookup: CDR1 MGHDK, CDR2 SYGVNS. The CDR3: CASKRDSKETQFF. The CDR3 bases are TGTGCCAGCAAGCGGGACAGCAAAGAGACCCAGTTCTTC.

J is TRBJ2-5 and V is TRBV29-1; D is perhaps TRBD2 (5 bases). The CDR3 is made up of 15 amino acids. Germline CDR1 reads SQVTM; CDR2 reads ANQGSEA. Trimming took 4 bases from V and 11 from J, leaving 26 bases between them. The DNA for the CDR3 is TGCAGCGTTGTATTCACGGGGTGGTCCTACAATGAGCAGTACTTC. This sequence encodes CSVVFTGWSYNEQYF.

The chain employs TRBV7-2 and TRBJ2-4, with TRBD2 as a possible D gene (7 bases). Trimming took 1 base from V and 12 from J, leaving 22 bases between them. This CDR3 has 16 amino acids. Germline CDR1 is SGHTA and CDR2 is FQGNSA. Here the CDR3 reads CASSLVGGAFPGDQYF. The CDR3 DNA reads TGTGCCAGCAGCTTAGTTGGGGGGGCGTTTCCGGGTGATCAGTACTTC.

The rearrangement joins TRBV2 to TRBJ2-1; 7 nucleotides agree with TRBD1. The germline gives CDR1 SNHLY, CDR2 FYNNEI. The CDR3 consists of 15 residues. The V segment lost 6 bases and the J segment 3 bases; nucleotides outside the gene matches: 8. The CDR3 DNA is TGTGCCAGCAGAGCAGACAGGGCAATCTACAATGAGCAGTTCTTC. It translates to CASRADRAIYNEQFF.

This clonotype occurred a few times. The chain uses TRBV24-1 and TRBJ2-7; no clear D gene. This CDR3 is built from 13 residues. CDR1 is KGHDR, CDR2 SFDVKD, per germline. The V gene lost 8 bases and the J gene lost 0 bases, with 10 bases spanning the gap. Here the CDR3 reads CATMAPVSYEQYF. DNA of the CDR3: TGTGCCACCATGGCACCAGTCTCCTACGAGCAGTACTTC.